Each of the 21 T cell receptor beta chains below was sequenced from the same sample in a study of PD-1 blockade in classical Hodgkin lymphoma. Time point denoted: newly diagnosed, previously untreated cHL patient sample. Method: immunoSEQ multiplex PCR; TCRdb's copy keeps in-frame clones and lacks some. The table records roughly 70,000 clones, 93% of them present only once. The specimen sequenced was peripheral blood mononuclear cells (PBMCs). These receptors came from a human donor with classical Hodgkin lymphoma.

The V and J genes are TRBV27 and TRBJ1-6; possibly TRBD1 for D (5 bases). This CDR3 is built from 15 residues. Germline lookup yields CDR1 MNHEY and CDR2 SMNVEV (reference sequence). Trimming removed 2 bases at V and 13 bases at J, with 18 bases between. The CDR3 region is CASSLSGTLRVPLHF. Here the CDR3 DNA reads TGTGCCAGCAGTTTAAGCGGGACCCTCCGAGTGCCCCTCCACTTT.

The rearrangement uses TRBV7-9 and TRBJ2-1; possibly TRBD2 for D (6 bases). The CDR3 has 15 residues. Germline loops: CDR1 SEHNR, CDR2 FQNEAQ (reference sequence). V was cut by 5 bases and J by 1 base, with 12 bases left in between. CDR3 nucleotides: TGTGCCAGCAGCAAACTTGGAGGGTCCTACAATGAGCAGTTCTTC. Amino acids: CASSKLGGSYNEQFF.

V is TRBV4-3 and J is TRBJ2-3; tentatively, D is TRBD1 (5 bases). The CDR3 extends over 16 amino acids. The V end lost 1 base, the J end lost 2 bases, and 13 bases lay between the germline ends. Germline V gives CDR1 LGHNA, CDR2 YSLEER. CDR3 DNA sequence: TGCGCCAGCAGCCAAGTGGGCGACAGACCCACAGATACGCAGTATTTT. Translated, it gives CASSQVGDRPTDTQYF.

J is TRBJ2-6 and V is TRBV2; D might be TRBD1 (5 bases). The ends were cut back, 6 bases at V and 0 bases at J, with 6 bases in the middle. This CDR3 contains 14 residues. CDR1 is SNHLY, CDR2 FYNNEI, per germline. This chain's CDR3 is CASRTDSGANVLTF. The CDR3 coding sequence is TGTGCCAGCAGGACAGACTCTGGGGCCAACGTCCTGACTTTC.

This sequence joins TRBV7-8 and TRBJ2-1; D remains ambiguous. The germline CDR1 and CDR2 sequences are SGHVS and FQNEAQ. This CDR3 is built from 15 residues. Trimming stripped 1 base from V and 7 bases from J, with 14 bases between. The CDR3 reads CASSLDGGVWNEQFF. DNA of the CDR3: TGTGCCAGCAGCTTAGATGGTGGGGTTTGGAATGAGCAGTTCTTC.

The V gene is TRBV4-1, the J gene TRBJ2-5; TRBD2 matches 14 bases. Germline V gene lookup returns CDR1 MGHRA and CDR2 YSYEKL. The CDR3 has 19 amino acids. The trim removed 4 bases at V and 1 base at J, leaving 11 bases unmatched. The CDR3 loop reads CASSPRRTSGGRTQETQYF. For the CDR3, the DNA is TGCGCCAGCAGCCCCCGTCGGACTAGCGGGGGGCGAACCCAAGAGACCCAGTACTTC.

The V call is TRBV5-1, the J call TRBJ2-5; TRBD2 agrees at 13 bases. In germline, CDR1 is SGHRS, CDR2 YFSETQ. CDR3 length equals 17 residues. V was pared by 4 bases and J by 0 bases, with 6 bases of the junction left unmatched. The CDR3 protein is CASSRTSGGPYQETQYF. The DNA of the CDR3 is TGCGCCAGCAGCCGGACTAGCGGGGGCCCGTACCAAGAGACCCAGTACTTC.

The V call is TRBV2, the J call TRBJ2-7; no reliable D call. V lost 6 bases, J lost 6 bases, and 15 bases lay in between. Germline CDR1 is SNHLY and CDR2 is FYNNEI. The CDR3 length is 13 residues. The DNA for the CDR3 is TGTGCCAGCAGCGCCCCGGTGGTGTCCGAGCAGTACTTC. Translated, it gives CASSAPVVSEQYF.

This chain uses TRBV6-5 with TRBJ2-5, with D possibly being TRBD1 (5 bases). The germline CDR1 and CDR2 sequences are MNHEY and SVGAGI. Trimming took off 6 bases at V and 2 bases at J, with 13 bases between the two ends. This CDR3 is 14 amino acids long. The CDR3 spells CASRLGRTQETQYF. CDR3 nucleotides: TGTGCCAGCAGACTTGGGCGGACACAAGAGACCCAGTACTTC.

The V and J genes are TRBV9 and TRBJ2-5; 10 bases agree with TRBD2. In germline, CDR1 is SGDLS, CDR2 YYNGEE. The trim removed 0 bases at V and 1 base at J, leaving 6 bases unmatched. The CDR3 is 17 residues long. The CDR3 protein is CASSVATGLAAQETQYF. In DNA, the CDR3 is TGTGCCAGCAGCGTAGCTACTGGACTAGCGGCCCAAGAGACCCAGTACTTC.

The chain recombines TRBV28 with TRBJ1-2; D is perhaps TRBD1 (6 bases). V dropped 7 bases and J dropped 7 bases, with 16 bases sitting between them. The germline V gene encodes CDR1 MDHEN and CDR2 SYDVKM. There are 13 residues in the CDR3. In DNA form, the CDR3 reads TGTGCCAGCACCCGCGGGGGCGCGGGTGGCTACACCTTC. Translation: CASTRGGAGGYTF.

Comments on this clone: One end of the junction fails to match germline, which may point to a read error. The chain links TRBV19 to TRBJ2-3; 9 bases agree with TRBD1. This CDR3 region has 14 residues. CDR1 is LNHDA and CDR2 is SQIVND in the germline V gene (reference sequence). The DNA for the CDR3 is TGTGCCAGTAATATACAGGGGGCTGGGGATACGCAGTATTTT. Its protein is CASNIQGAGDTQYF. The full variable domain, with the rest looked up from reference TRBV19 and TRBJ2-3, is DGGITQSPKYLFRKEGQNVTLSCEQNLNHDAMYWYRQDPGQGLRLIYYSQIVNDFQKGDIAEGYSVSREKKESFPLTVTSAQKNPTAFYLCASNIQGAGDTQYFGPGTRLTVL.

CDR3 amino acids: CASSSMGGDTGELFF. CDR3 in DNA: TGTGCCAGCAGCTCCATGGGGGGGGACACCGGGGAGCTGTTTTTT. V is TRBV5-4 and J is TRBJ2-2; TRBD2 matches 7 bases. V lost 3 bases, J lost 3 bases, and 5 bases stayed unmatched. The CDR3 contains 15 residues. Germline CDR1 and CDR2: SGHNT and YYREEE (reference sequence).

CDR3 nucleotides: TGTGCCTGGAGTGTAATCGGACGCAGCACTGAAGCTTTCTTT. Translated: CAWSVIGRSTEAFF. The V and J genes are TRBV30 and TRBJ1-1, with unresolved D. Germline assignment: CDR1 GTSNPN and CDR2 SVGIG (reference sequence). CDR3 size: 14 residues. V shed 0 bases and J shed 4 bases, with 12 bases lying between them.

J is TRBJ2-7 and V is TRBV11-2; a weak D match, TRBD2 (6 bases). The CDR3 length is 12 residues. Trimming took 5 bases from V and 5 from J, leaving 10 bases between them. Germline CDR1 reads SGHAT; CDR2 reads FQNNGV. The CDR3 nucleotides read TGTGCCAGCAGCCGGCGGGGAAACGAGCAGTACTTC. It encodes CASSRRGNEQYF.

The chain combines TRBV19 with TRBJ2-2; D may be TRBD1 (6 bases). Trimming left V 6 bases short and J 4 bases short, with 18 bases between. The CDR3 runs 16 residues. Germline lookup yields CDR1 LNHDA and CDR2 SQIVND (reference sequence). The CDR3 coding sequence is TGTGCCAGTAGAAAAACCACGGGACACCTCACCGGGGAGCTGTTTTTT. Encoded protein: CASRKTTGHLTGELFF.

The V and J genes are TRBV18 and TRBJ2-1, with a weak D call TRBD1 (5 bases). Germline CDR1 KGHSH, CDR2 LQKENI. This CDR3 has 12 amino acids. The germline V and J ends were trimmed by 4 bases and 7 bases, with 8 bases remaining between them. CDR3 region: CASSLGVNEQFF. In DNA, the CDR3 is TGTGCCAGCTCACTAGGGGTAAATGAGCAGTTCTTC.

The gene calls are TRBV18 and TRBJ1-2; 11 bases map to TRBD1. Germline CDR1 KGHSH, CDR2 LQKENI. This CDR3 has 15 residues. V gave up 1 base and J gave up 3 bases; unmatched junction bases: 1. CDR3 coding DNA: TGTGCCAGCTCACCACGGACAGGGGGCGACTATGGCTACACCTTC. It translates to CASSPRTGGDYGYTF. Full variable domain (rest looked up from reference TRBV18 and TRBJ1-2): NAGVMQNPRHLVRRRGQEARLRCSPMKGHSHVYWYRQLPEEGLKFMVYLQKENIIDESGMPKERFSAEFPKEGPSILRIQQVVRGDSAAYFCASSPRTGGDYGYTFGSGTRLTVV.

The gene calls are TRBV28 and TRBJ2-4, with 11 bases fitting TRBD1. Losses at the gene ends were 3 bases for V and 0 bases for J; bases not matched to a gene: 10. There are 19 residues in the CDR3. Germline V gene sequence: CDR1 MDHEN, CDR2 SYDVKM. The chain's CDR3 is CASSFFYGTGGIAKNIQYF. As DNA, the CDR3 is TGTGCCAGCAGTTTTTTTTATGGGACAGGGGGTATAGCCAAAAACATTCAGTACTTC.

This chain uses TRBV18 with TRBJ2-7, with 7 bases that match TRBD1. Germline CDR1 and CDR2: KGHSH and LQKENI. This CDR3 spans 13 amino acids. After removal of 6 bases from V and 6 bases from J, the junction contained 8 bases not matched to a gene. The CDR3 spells CASSIQTGIEQYF. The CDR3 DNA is TGTGCCAGCTCCATACAGACAGGGATCGAGCAGTACTTC.

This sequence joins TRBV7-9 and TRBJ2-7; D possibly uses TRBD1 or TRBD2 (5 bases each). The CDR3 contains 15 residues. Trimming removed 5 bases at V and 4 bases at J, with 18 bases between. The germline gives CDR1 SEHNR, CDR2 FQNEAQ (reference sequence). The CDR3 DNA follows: TGTGCCAGCAGCCACCCCGGGACGGAAGTTTACGAGCAGTACTTC. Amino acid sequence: CASSHPGTEVYEQYF.